This is a list of T cell receptor beta chains from one sample in a study of T-cell memory formation after mild COVID-19. TCRdb reanalysed the 5' RACE reads using MiXCR and keeps one entry per CDR3 protein. The table includes some 190,000 distinct CDR3 sequences, roughly 16% detected once. Source material: PBMCs or a T cell subset sorted from them (not recorded which). The receptors shown here come from an adult woman who had mild COVID-19 (a few samples of this study predate the infection). Cell type and time point are not known. The CDR3 runs from the conserved cysteine through the conserved F or W. A D gene is named only where the DNA matches it firmly. Size values are once, few and many counts, or a class for expanded clones, and some rows have none.

CDR3 DNA: TGCGCCAGCAGCTTGGCCGAGGGGTACAGGGATGGCTACACCTTC
CDR3 protein: CASSLAEGYRDGYTF
J gene: TRBJ1-2
clone size: few
D gene: NA
V gene: TRBV5-1

CDR3 DNA: TGTGCCAGCAGGATGATAGGGTGGTACAACACCGGGGAGCTGTTTTTT
CDR3 protein: CASRMIGWYNTGELFF
J gene: TRBJ2-2
clone size: once
D gene: NA
V gene: TRBV7-3

CDR3 DNA: TGTGCCAGCAGTTTAGACTTCTACGAGCAGTACTTC
CDR3 protein: CASSLDFYEQYF
J gene: TRBJ2-7
clone size: NA
D gene: NA
V gene: TRBV12-3/TRBV12-4

CDR3 DNA: TGTGCCAGCAGTTACTCGTGGCGAGGGGGCTCTGGAGGAGATACGCAGTATTTT
CDR3 protein: CASSYSWRGGSGGDTQYF
J gene: TRBJ2-3
clone size: NA
D gene: TRBD1
V gene: TRBV6-2/TRBV6-3

CDR3 DNA: TGTGCCAGCAGCTTAGATTTCGGAAAGGGAAACACAGATACGCAGTATTTT
CDR3 protein: CASSLDFGKGNTDTQYF
J gene: TRBJ2-3
clone size: NA
D gene: NA
V gene: TRBV7-9

CDR3 DNA: TGTGCCAGCAGTCCGGTCCAGAACACTGAAGCTTTCTTT
CDR3 protein: CASSPVQNTEAFF
J gene: TRBJ1-1
clone size: once
D gene: NA
V gene: TRBV12-3/TRBV12-4

CDR3 DNA: TGTGCCAGCAGCCACGGGGCCAGCTCTGGAAACACCATATATTTT
CDR3 protein: CASSHGASSGNTIYF
J gene: TRBJ1-3
clone size: many
D gene: NA
V gene: TRBV7-2

CDR3 DNA: TGCGCCAGCAGCGTGCCTAGCGGGGCAGATACGCAGTATTTT
CDR3 protein: CASSVPSGADTQYF
J gene: TRBJ2-3
clone size: NA
D gene: TRBD2
V gene: TRBV5-1

CDR3 DNA: TGTGCCAGCAGCCAGGGACAGAAGGGCAAAAACATTCAGTACTTC
CDR3 protein: CASSQGQKGKNIQYF
J gene: TRBJ2-4
clone size: few
D gene: TRBD1
V gene: TRBV14

CDR3 DNA: TGTGCCTGGTCAAGGGGGGTTCTGAGCTCCTACAATGAGCAGTTCTTC
CDR3 protein: CAWSRGVLSSYNEQFF
J gene: TRBJ2-1
clone size: NA
D gene: NA
V gene: TRBV30

CDR3 DNA: TGTGCCAGCAGCTTTGGGGATTCAACCTATAATTCACCCCTCCACTTT
CDR3 protein: CASSFGDSTYNSPLHF
J gene: TRBJ1-6
clone size: many
D gene: NA
V gene: TRBV5-5

CDR3 DNA: TGTGCCAGCAGCGTAGGTAACAGCCAAGAGACCCAGTACTTC
CDR3 protein: CASSVGNSQETQYF
J gene: TRBJ2-5
clone size: NA
D gene: NA
V gene: TRBV9

CDR3 DNA: TGTGCCAGCAGCCCCGGTTGGGGCTCCTACAATGAGCAGTTCTTC
CDR3 protein: CASSPGWGSYNEQFF
J gene: TRBJ2-1
clone size: NA
D gene: NA
V gene: TRBV3-1

CDR3 DNA: TGCAGCGTTCCAGCGGGGAACGAGCAGTACTTC
CDR3 protein: CSVPAGNEQYF
J gene: TRBJ2-7
clone size: few
D gene: TRBD2
V gene: TRBV29-1

CDR3 DNA: TGTGCCAGCTCACGAAGTTCAGAAGAGACCCAGTACTTC
CDR3 protein: CASSRSSEETQYF
J gene: TRBJ2-5
clone size: NA
D gene: NA
V gene: TRBV18

CDR3 DNA: TGCAGTGCCAGGACAACGAGGGGGTACAATGAGCAGTTCTTC
CDR3 protein: CSARTTRGYNEQFF
J gene: TRBJ2-1
clone size: NA
D gene: NA
V gene: TRBV20-1

CDR3 DNA: TGTGCCAGCAGTCCAGGGGACTGGGGAGCCTACGAGCAGTACTTC
CDR3 protein: CASSPGDWGAYEQYF
J gene: TRBJ2-7
clone size: many
D gene: NA
V gene: TRBV12-3/TRBV12-4

CDR3 DNA: TGTGCCAGCAGTCTTCAGGGCAGGACCACCTACGAGCAGTACTTC
CDR3 protein: CASSLQGRTTYEQYF
J gene: TRBJ2-7
clone size: few
D gene: NA
V gene: TRBV12-3/TRBV12-4

CDR3 DNA: TGTGCCAGCTCAGCAGCTGGGGTAGGGAACTATGGCTACACCTTC
CDR3 protein: CASSAAGVGNYGYTF
J gene: TRBJ1-2
clone size: NA
D gene: NA
V gene: TRBV18

CDR3 DNA: TGTGCCAGCAGCCCCGGGACAGCCACTGAGCAGTACTTC
CDR3 protein: CASSPGTATEQYF
J gene: TRBJ2-7
clone size: NA
D gene: TRBD1
V gene: TRBV6-6

CDR3 DNA: TGCAGCGTTGTCCAAGGGCAGGGAAGGTACTACGAGCAGTACTTC
CDR3 protein: CSVVQGQGRYYEQYF
J gene: TRBJ2-7
clone size: few
D gene: NA
V gene: TRBV29-1

CDR3 DNA: TGCGCCAGCAGCTTCCACGGACAGGGGGTTACCGGGGAGCTGTTTTTT
CDR3 protein: CASSFHGQGVTGELFF
J gene: TRBJ2-2
clone size: few
D gene: TRBD1
V gene: TRBV5-1

CDR3 DNA: TGTGCCAGCAGTTTAATTAGCGGGAGTTACGAGCAGTACTTC
CDR3 protein: CASSLISGSYEQYF
J gene: TRBJ2-7
clone size: many
D gene: TRBD2
V gene: TRBV27

CDR3 DNA: TGTGCCAGCAGCTTTCGTGGGACATTGAATTCACCCCTCCACTTT
CDR3 protein: CASSFRGTLNSPLHF
J gene: TRBJ1-6
clone size: few
D gene: NA
V gene: TRBV7-2

CDR3 DNA: TGTGCCAGCAGTTACTCAAGACTGCTAAACTATGGCTACACCTTC
CDR3 protein: CASSYSRLLNYGYTF
J gene: TRBJ1-2
clone size: many
D gene: NA
V gene: TRBV6-6

CDR3 DNA: TGCGCCAGCAGCTTTTCGGTCCCTAGCGGTTACAATGAGCAGTTCTTC
CDR3 protein: CASSFSVPSGYNEQFF
J gene: TRBJ2-1
clone size: few
D gene: TRBD2
V gene: TRBV5-1

CDR3 DNA: TGCGCCAGCAGCAAGCGGGTCGGCGGTGGAGAAGAGACCCAGTACTTC
CDR3 protein: CASSKRVGGGEETQYF
J gene: TRBJ2-5
clone size: NA
D gene: NA
V gene: TRBV4-1

CDR3 DNA: TGTGCCAGCAGCCCGGTCCCAGATACGCAGTATTTT
CDR3 protein: CASSPVPDTQYF
J gene: TRBJ2-3
clone size: few
D gene: NA
V gene: TRBV7-9

CDR3 DNA: TGTGCCAGCAGCCAAGGACAGTACAATGAGCAGTTCTTC
CDR3 protein: CASSQGQYNEQFF
J gene: TRBJ2-1
clone size: NA
D gene: NA
V gene: TRBV7-9

CDR3 DNA: TGTGCCAGCAGCCAAGAAAGGAGTTACGAGCAGTACTTC
CDR3 protein: CASSQERSYEQYF
J gene: TRBJ2-7
clone size: few
D gene: NA
V gene: TRBV3-1

CDR3 DNA: TGCAGTGTAATACCAGCTCGGGGATCTCGGAGCGAGCAGTACTTC
CDR3 protein: CSVIPARGSRSEQYF
J gene: TRBJ2-7
clone size: NA
D gene: NA
V gene: TRBV20-1

CDR3 DNA: TGCAGCGTTGAAGACACAGGAGGTGGCTACACCTTC
CDR3 protein: CSVEDTGGGYTF
J gene: TRBJ1-2
clone size: few
D gene: NA
V gene: TRBV29-1

CDR3 DNA: TGTGCCAGCAGCCCAACAGGACAGGTCTCAAGGCAGTATTTT
CDR3 protein: CASSPTGQVSRQYF
J gene: TRBJ2-3
clone size: few
D gene: TRBD1
V gene: TRBV7-2

CDR3 DNA: TGCAGTGCTAGTGTAGGGGGCCTTAGCAATCAGCCCCAGCATTTT
CDR3 protein: CSASVGGLSNQPQHF
J gene: TRBJ1-5
clone size: NA
D gene: TRBD1
V gene: TRBV20-1

CDR3 DNA: TGTGCCAGCAGCCAAGGTCTCCTCTCCTACGAGCAGTACTTC
CDR3 protein: CASSQGLLSYEQYF
J gene: TRBJ2-7
clone size: few
D gene: NA
V gene: TRBV3-1

CDR3 DNA: TGTGCCAGCTCACCCCGCCGCGCCTTAGGGGATTCACCCCTCCACTTT
CDR3 protein: CASSPRRALGDSPLHF
J gene: TRBJ1-6
clone size: NA
D gene: NA
V gene: TRBV18

CDR3 DNA: TGTGCCAGCAGCCTAGAGGTACCGGCATATGGCTACACCTTC
CDR3 protein: CASSLEVPAYGYTF
J gene: TRBJ1-2
clone size: once
D gene: NA
V gene: TRBV7-9

CDR3 DNA: TGCGCCAGCAGCCAAGATCCCTCAGGGGGAACAGATACGCAGTATTTT
CDR3 protein: CASSQDPSGGTDTQYF
J gene: TRBJ2-3
clone size: NA
D gene: TRBD1
V gene: TRBV4-1

CDR3 DNA: TGTGCCAGCAGAGTAGGCGGAAACACCGGGGAGCTGTTTTTT
CDR3 protein: CASRVGGNTGELFF
J gene: TRBJ2-2
clone size: NA
D gene: NA
V gene: TRBV9

CDR3 DNA: TGTGCCAGCACGAGACAGTATAATTCACCCCTCCACTTT
CDR3 protein: CASTRQYNSPLHF
J gene: TRBJ1-6
clone size: few
D gene: NA
V gene: TRBV2

CDR3 DNA: TGTGCCAGCTCACCAAAAGTGAACACTGAAGCTTTCTTT
CDR3 protein: CASSPKVNTEAFF
J gene: TRBJ1-1
clone size: NA
D gene: NA
V gene: TRBV18

CDR3 DNA: TGCAGCGTTGATTCGTTACAGTCTATGGGCTACACCTTC
CDR3 protein: CSVDSLQSMGYTF
J gene: TRBJ1-2
clone size: NA
D gene: NA
V gene: TRBV29-1

CDR3 DNA: TGCAGTGCTAGGGACGGAGCGGGAGTAGGCGGGGAGCTGTTTTTT
CDR3 protein: CSARDGAGVGGELFF
J gene: TRBJ2-2
clone size: NA
D gene: TRBD2
V gene: TRBV20-1

CDR3 DNA: TGCGCCAGCAGCCAAGCCCTCCGGCAGGGGGTTGAAGCTTTCTTT
CDR3 protein: CASSQALRQGVEAFF
J gene: TRBJ1-1
clone size: few
D gene: TRBD1
V gene: TRBV4-1